This T cell receptor beta chain was sequenced during a study of radiotherapy plus CTLA-4 blockade in lung cancer. At the level of the study: Objective responses were documented in approximately 18% of patients, with disease control in around 30%. Study-wide points: Blood-borne expansion of tumor-derived TCR clones followed radiotherapy plus ipilimumab. Alongside interferon-beta, early blood T cell clone dynamics were reportedly the best predictor of response.

To note about this clone: Its antigen is currently unknown.

Some clones are missing from TCRdb's copy, which holds only in-frame ones; the method was immunoSEQ multiplex PCR. Among around 86,000 clones listed, over 80% were seen once. This CDR3 comprises 16 residues. After removal of 5 bases from V and 2 bases from J, the junction contained 5 bases not matched to a gene. From germline, CDR1 is MNHEY and CDR2 SMNVEV (reference sequence). The study gave focal radiation plus ipilimumab CTLA-4 blockade to patients with chemo-refractory metastatic non-small-cell lung cancer. Material: peripheral blood, obtained from a patient treated with radiotherapy plus ipilimumab. The rearrangement joins TRBV27 to TRBJ2-3, with 12 bases that match TRBD2. The receptor comes from a human donor with non-small cell lung cancer who had stable disease on radiotherapy plus ipilimumab. The CDR3 loop reads CASSGGLAGITDTQYF. CDR3 bases: TGTGCCAGCAGTGGCGGACTAGCGGGGATCACAGATACGCAGTATTTT.